Listed here are 5 T cell receptor beta chains from one sample, sequenced in a study of vaccination and CD4 T cells after COVID-19. Their antigen targets remain unknown. The Oncomine TCR Beta short-read assay sequenced DNA from cultured CD4+ T cells. TCRdb passed the PCR reads through MiXCR, listing each CDR3 protein once. The sample has about 8,300 distinct CDR3 sequences; 30% to 45% are singletons. Noted treatment: roughly nine-day PBMC culture with coronavirus spike peptide pools or control peptides (ViraFEST assay). Samples of CD4+ T cells were obtained from the unexposed donor before the COVID-19 pandemic (2011-2018). The sample taken for sequencing was CD4+ T cells from blood, cultured in vitro. The source of these receptors is a human donor in good health.

V usage is TRBV20-1 and J usage is TRBJ1-2; D uncertain. Deletions cut 1 base from V and 8 bases from J, with 8 bases between. Looked up from germline, CDR1 is DFQATT and CDR2 is SNEGSKA (reference sequence). The CDR3 spans 11 residues. CDR3 sequence: CSARGSRGYTF. The CDR3 coding sequence is TGCAGTGCTAGAGGATCCCGAGGCTACACCTTC.

V is TRBV7-3 and J is TRBJ2-1; tentatively, D is TRBD1 or TRBD2 (5 bases each). Trimming cost V 7 bases and J 8 bases, with 18 bases left between them. The CDR3 extends over 14 amino acids. CDR1 is SGHTA, CDR2 FQGTGA, per germline. CDR3 in DNA: TGTGCCAGCAACCAGGGAGTCCAAGCCCATGAGCAGTTCTTC. Amino acids: CASNQGVQAHEQFF.

This clonotype was counted a few times. The rearrangement links TRBV6-1 to TRBJ1-2; D is ambiguous. Trimming stripped 3 bases from V and 13 bases from J, with 9 bases between. Germline CDR1 is MNHNS and CDR2 is SASEGT. The CDR3 is made up of 10 amino acids. CDR3 DNA: TGTGCCAGCAGTGAGGAGTTCACCACCTTC. Translating gives CASSEEFTTF.

This chain connects TRBV11-2 to TRBJ2-7, with D possibly being TRBD1 or TRBD2 (5 bases each). The V and J ends lost 3 bases and 1 base respectively, with 10 bases between them. The CDR3 sequence is 14 residues long. Germline assignment: CDR1 SGHAT and CDR2 FQNNGV. CDR3 region: CASSLGRQSYEQYF. The CDR3 DNA is TGTGCCAGCAGCTTGGGACGTCAATCCTACGAGCAGTACTTC. Full variable domain (outside the CDR3, taken from reference TRBV11-2 and TRBJ2-7): EAGVAQSPRYKIIEKRQSVAFWCNPISGHATLYWYQQILGQGPKLLIQFQNNGVVDDSQLPKDRFSAERLKGVDSTLKIQPAKLEDSAVYLCASSLGRQSYEQYFGPGTRLTVT.

To note about this clonotype: Sequence at one end of the junction differs from germline and may be a read error. This chain connects TRBV20-1 to TRBJ1-6, with D possibly TRBD1 on 6 matching bases. The CDR3 totals 17 residues. From germline, CDR1 is DFQATT and CDR2 SNEGSKA (reference sequence). The CDR3 DNA sequence: TGCAGTGCTCCAAGCCTCGGGGGGGCTCTCCCTAATTCACCCCCCCACTTT. This codes for CSAPSLGGALPNSPPHF.